This T cell receptor (beta chain) was retrieved from a study of cytomegalovirus exposure and HLA in healthy donors. As to this clone: Its target is not known.

This CDR3 is built from 19 residues. V dropped 6 bases and J dropped 0 bases, with 27 bases sitting between them. CDR1 and CDR2 (germline): SGHKS, YYEKEE (reference sequence). Points from the study as a whole: The study recorded 150 to 200 TCR beta chains that were cytomegalovirus-associated.

It was with 60 Vbeta and 13 Jbeta primers that the PCR ran. Sequencing used immunoSEQ multiplex PCR; TCRdb keeps in-frame clones, though not all of them. Of 55,000 to 80,000 clones listed, over 75% were seen once; the top ten hold around 10%. The sample taken for sequencing was PBMCs. The sequence derives from a female donor in good health and CMV-seronegative. This chain joins TRBV5-5 and TRBJ1-1, with a possible D match to TRBD1 (6 bases). In DNA, the CDR3 is TGTGCCAGCACCTTATACCCGCTAGGACAGATTACTATGAACACTGAAGCTTTCTTT. Protein product: CASTLYPLGQITMNTEAFF.